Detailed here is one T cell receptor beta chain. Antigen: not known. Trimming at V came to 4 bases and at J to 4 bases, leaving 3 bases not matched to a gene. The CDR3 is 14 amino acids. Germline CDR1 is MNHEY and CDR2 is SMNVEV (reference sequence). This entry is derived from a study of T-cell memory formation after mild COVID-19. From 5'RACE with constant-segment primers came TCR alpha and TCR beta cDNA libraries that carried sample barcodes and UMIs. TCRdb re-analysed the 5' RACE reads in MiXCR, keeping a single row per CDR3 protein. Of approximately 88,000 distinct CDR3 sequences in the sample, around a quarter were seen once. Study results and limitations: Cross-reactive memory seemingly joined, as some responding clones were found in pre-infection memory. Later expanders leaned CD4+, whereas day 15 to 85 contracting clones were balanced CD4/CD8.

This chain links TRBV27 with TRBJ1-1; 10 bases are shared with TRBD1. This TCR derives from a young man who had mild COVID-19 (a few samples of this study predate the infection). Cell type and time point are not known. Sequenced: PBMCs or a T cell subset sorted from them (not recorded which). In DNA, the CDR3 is TGTGCCAGCAGTTCGACAGGGGGCCTCACTGAAGCTTTCTTT. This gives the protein CASSSTGGLTEAFF.